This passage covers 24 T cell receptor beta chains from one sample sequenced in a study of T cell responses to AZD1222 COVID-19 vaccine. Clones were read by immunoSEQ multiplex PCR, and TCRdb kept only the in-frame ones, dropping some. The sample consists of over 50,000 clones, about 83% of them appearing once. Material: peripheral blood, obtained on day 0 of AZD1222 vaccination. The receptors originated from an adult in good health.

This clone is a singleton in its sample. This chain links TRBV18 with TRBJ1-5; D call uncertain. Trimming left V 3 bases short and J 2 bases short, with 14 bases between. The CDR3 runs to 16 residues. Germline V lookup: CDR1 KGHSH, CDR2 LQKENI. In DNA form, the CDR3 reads TGTGCCAGCTCACCGGGCTTACTGCACCGCAATCAGCCCCAGCATTTT. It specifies CASSPGLLHRNQPQHF.

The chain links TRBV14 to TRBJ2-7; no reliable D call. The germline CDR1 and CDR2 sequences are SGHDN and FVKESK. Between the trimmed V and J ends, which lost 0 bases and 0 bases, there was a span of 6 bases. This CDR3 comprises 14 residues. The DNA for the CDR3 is TGTGCCAGCAGCCAAGATTCCCTCTCCTACGAGCAGTACTTC. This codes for CASSQDSLSYEQYF.

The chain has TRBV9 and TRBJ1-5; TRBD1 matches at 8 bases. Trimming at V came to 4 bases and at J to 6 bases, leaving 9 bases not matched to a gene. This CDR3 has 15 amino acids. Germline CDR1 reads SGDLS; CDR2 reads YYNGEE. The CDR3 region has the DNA TGTGCCAGCAGCAAGGAGACAGGGGTCGGTCAGCCCCAGCATTTT. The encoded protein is CASSKETGVGQPQHF.

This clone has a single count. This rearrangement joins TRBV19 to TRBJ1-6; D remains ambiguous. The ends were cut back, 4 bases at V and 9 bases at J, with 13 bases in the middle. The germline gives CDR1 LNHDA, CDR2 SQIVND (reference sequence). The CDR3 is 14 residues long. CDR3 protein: CASSTSQGFSPLHF. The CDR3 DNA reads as TGTGCCAGTAGTACCTCCCAAGGTTTTTCACCCCTCCACTTT.

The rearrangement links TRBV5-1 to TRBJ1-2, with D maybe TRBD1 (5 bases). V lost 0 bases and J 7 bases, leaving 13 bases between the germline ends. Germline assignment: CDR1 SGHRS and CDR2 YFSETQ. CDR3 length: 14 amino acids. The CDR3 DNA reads TGCGCCAGCAGCTTGGCCTGGACGGGACCTGGCTACACCTTC. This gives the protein CASSLAWTGPGYTF. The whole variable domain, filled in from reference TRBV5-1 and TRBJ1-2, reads KAGVTQTPRYLIKTRGQQVTLSCSPISGHRSVSWYQQTPGQGLQFLFEYFSETQRNKGNFPGRFSGRQFSNSRSEMNVSTLELGDSALYLCASSLAWTGPGYTFGSGTRLTVV.

The CDR3 DNA is TGTGCCAGCAGCGTAGGTCCAGGGGGCTCGGTGAACACTGAAGCTTTCTTT. It encodes CASSVGPGGSVNTEAFF. The V gene is TRBV9, the J gene TRBJ1-1; TRBD1 matches 8 bases. The junction had 7 bases not matched to a gene; V was cut back by 0 bases and J by 0 bases. The germline gives CDR1 SGDLS, CDR2 YYNGEE. CDR3 length: 17 amino acids.

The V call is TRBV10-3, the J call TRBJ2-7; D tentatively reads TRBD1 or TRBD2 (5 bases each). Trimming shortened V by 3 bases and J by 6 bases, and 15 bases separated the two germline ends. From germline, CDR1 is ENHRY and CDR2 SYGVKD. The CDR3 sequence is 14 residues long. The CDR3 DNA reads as TGTGCCATCAGTGACCGGGACCTCAGGGCCGAGCAGTACTTC. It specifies CAISDRDLRAEQYF.

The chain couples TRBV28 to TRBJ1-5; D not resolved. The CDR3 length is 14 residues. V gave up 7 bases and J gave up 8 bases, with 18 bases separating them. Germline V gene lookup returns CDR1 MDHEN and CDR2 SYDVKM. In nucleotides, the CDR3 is TGTGCCAGCAATAGAATCACCTTAACGGAGCCCCAGCATTTT. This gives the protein CASNRITLTEPQHF.

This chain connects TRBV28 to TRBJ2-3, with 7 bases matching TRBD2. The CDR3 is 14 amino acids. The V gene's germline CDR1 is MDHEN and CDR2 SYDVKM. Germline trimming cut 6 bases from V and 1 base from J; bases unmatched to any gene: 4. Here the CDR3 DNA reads TGTGCCAGCAGCCCTAGCGGCCGCACAGATACGCAGTATTTT. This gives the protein CASSPSGRTDTQYF.

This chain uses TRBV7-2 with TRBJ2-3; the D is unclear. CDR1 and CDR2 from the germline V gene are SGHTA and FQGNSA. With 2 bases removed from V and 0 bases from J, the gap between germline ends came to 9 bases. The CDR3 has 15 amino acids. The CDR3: CASSLRPVSTDTQYF. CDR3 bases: TGTGCCAGCAGCTTAAGGCCAGTGAGCACAGATACGCAGTATTTT.

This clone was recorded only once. The CDR3 nucleotides are TGTGCCAGTAGTATAACGCCGGGGAGCACTGAAGCTTTCTTT. It encodes CASSITPGSTEAFF. The chain carries TRBV19 and TRBJ1-1; no definite D call. This CDR3 region has 14 residues. Germline V gene sequence: CDR1 LNHDA, CDR2 SQIVND (reference sequence). V gave up 2 bases and J gave up 4 bases, with 11 bases separating them.

CDR3 DNA sequence: TGTGCCAGCAGCTTGACAGGGGGGGTAACCAGGGAGCTGTTTTTT. Its translation is CASSLTGGVTRELFF. The chain carries TRBV11-2 and TRBJ2-2; 9 positions agree with TRBD1. The CDR3 contains 15 residues. Looked up from germline, CDR1 is SGHAT and CDR2 is FQNNGV. With 3 bases clipped from V and 9 bases from J, the junction kept 8 bases outside the gene matches.

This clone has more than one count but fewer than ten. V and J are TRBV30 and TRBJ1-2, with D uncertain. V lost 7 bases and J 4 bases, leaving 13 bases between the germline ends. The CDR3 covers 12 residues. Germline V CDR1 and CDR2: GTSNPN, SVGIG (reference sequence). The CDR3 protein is CASYSTGYGYTF. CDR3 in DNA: TGTGCCTCGTACTCGACGGGCTATGGCTACACCTTC. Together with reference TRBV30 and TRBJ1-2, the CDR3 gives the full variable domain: SQTIHQWPATLVQPVGSPLSLECTVEGTSNPNLYWYRQAAGRGLQLLFYSVGIGQISSEVPQNLSASRPQDRQFILSSKKLLLSDSGFYLCASYSTGYGYTFGSGTRLTVV.

This chain's CDR3 is CASSSTGIGGGTEAFF. The CDR3 DNA follows: TGTGCCAGCAGTTCCACAGGGATCGGGGGAGGAACTGAAGCTTTCTTT. The chain is built from TRBV6-5 and TRBJ1-1; perhaps TRBD1 as D (6 bases). CDR1 is MNHEY and CDR2 is SVGAGI in the germline V gene. This CDR3 has 16 amino acids. The V end lost 4 bases, the J end lost 5 bases, and 20 bases lay between the germline ends.

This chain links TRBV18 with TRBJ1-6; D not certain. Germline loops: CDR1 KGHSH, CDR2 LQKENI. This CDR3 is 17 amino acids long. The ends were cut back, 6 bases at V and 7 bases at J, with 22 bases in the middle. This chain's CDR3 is CASSPSGPTNSNSPLHF. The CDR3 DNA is TGTGCCAGCTCCCCGTCCGGGCCGACGAATTCGAATTCACCCCTCCACTTT.

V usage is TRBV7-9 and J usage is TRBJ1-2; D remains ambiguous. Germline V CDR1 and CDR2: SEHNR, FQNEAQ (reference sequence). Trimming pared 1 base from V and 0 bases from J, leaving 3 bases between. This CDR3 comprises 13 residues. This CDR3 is CASSLDANYGYTF. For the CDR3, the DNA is TGTGCCAGCAGCTTAGACGCTAACTATGGCTACACCTTC.

CDR3 in DNA: TGTGCCAGCAGTTTTACCGGGACTCGGGGCAACACTGAAGCTTTCTTT. Translation: CASSFTGTRGNTEAFF. The V gene is TRBV27, the J gene TRBJ1-1; tentative D call: TRBD1 (5 bases). The CDR3 is 16 amino acids. The V gene lost 3 bases and the J gene lost 2 bases, with 16 bases spanning the gap. Germline V gene sequence: CDR1 MNHEY, CDR2 SMNVEV (reference sequence).

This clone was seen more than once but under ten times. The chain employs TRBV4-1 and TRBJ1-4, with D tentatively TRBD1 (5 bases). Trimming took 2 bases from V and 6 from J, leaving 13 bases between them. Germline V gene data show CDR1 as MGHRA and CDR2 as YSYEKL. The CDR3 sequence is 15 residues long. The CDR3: CASSQIRAWDEKLFF. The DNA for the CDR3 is TGCGCCAGCAGCCAAATCAGGGCCTGGGATGAAAAACTGTTTTTT.

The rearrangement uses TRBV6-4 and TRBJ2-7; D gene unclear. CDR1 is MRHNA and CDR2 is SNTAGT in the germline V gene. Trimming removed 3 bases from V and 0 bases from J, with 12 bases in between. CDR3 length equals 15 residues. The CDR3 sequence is CASSDLVTDSYEQYF. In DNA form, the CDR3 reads TGTGCCAGCAGTGATCTCGTGACGGACTCCTACGAGCAGTACTTC.

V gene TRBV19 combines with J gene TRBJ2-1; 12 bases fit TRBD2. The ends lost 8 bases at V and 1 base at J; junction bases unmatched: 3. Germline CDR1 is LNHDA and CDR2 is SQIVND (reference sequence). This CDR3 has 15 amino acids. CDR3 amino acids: CASATSGGSYNEQFF. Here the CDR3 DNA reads TGTGCCAGTGCCACTAGCGGGGGGTCCTACAATGAGCAGTTCTTC. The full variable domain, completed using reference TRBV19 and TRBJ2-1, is DGGITQSPKYLFRKEGQNVTLSCEQNLNHDAMYWYRQDPGQGLRLIYYSQIVNDFQKGDIAEGYSVSREKKESFPLTVTSAQKNPTAFYLCASATSGGSYNEQFFGPGTRLTVL.

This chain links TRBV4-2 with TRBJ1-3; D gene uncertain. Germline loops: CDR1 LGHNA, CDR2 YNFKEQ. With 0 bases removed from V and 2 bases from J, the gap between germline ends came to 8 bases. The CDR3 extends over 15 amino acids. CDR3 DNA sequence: TGTGCCAGCAGCCAAGACATGGAAACTGGAAACACCATATATTTT. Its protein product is CASSQDMETGNTIYF.

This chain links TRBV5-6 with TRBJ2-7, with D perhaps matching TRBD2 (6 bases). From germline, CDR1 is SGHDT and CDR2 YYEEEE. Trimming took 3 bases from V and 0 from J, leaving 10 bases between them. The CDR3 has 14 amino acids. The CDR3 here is CASSWGESSYEQYF. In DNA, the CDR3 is TGTGCCAGCAGCTGGGGGGAGAGCTCCTACGAGCAGTACTTC.

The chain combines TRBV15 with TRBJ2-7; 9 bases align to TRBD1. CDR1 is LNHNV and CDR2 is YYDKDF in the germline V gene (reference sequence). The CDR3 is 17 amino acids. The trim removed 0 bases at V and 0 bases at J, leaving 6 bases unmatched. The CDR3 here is CATSRDVATGGSYEQYF. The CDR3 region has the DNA TGTGCCACCAGCAGAGATGTTGCGACAGGGGGCTCCTACGAGCAGTACTTC.

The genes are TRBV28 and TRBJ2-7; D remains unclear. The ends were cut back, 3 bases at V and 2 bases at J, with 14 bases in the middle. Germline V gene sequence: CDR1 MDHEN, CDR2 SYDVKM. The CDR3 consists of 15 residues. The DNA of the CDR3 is TGTGCCAGCAGTTTGATTGGGCCAGGAGCCTACGAGCAGTACTTC. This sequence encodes CASSLIGPGAYEQYF. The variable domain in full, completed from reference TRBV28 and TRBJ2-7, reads DVKVTQSSRYLVKRTGEKVFLECVQDMDHENMFWYRQDPGLGLRLIYFSYDVKMKEKGDIPEGYSVSREKKERFSLILESASTNQTSMYLCASSLIGPGAYEQYFGPGTRLTVT.